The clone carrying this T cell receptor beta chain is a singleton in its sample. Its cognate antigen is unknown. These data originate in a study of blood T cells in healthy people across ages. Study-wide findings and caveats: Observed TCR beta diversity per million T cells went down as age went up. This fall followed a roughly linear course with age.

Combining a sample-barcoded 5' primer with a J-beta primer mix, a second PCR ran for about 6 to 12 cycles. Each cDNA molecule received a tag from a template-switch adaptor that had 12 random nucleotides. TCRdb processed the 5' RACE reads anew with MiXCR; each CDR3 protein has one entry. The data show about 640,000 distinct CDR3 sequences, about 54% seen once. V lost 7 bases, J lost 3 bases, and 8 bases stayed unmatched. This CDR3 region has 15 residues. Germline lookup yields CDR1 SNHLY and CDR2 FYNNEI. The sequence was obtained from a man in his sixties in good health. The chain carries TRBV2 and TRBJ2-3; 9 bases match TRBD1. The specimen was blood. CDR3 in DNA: TGTGCCAGCACCTCGGACAGGGGTAGTACAGATACGCAGTATTTT. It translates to CASTSDRGSTDTQYF.